One sample yielded the 23 T cell receptor beta chains listed below, sequenced in a study of cytomegalovirus exposure and HLA in healthy donors. PCR involved 60 Vbeta and 13 Jbeta primers. Using immunoSEQ multiplex PCR, the repertoire was profiled, and TCRdb retains in-frame clones only, with some absent. The sample yields 150,000 or so clones, approximately 70% seen once. The sample was PBMCs. The receptors shown here come from a man aged 35 to 55 in good health and CMV-seropositive.

For the CDR3, the DNA is TGTGCCAGCAGCTCCCGCGTGGAGGGGACTGAGCAGTTCTTC. Translating gives CASSSRVEGTEQFF. The chain carries TRBV7-3 and TRBJ2-1, with D perhaps TRBD2 (6 bases). Trimming removed 4 bases at V and 9 bases at J, with 16 bases between. This CDR3 has 14 amino acids. Per the germline V gene, CDR1 is SGHTA and CDR2 is FQGTGA.

The chain has TRBV9 and TRBJ2-3; weak D call: TRBD1 (6 bases). The V and J ends lost 2 bases and 1 base respectively, with 8 bases between them. Germline assignment: CDR1 SGDLS and CDR2 YYNGEE. The CDR3 has 14 amino acids. CDR3 region: CASSVNRGTDTQYF. The CDR3 DNA is TGTGCCAGCAGCGTGAACAGGGGCACAGATACGCAGTATTTT. The whole variable domain, remainder taken from reference TRBV9 and TRBJ2-3, is DSGVTQTPKHLITATGQRVTLRCSPRSGDLSVYWYQQSLDQGLQFLIQYYNGEERAKGNILERFSAQQFPDLHSELNLSSLELGDSALYFCASSVNRGTDTQYFGPGTRLTVL.

This chain links TRBV6-1 with TRBJ2-7; 7 nucleotides agree with TRBD1. Germline-derived CDR1 and CDR2 are MNHNS and SASEGT. V dropped 6 bases and J dropped 0; count of bases not matched to a gene: 2. This CDR3 is 13 amino acids long. The CDR3 bases are TGTGCCAGCAGGACAGGGATCTCCTACGAGCAGTACTTC. Its translation: CASRTGISYEQYF.

This sequence joins TRBV2 and TRBJ2-5; TRBD1 matches at 10 bases. Germline values: CDR1 SNHLY, CDR2 FYNNEI. The CDR3 sequence is 16 residues long. Trimming at V came to 2 bases and at J to 4 bases, leaving 7 bases not matched to a gene. CDR3 amino acids: CASSEPDRGRRETQYF. The DNA for the CDR3 is TGTGCCAGCAGTGAACCCGACAGGGGGCGACGAGAGACCCAGTACTTC. Combining the CDR3 with reference TRBV2 and TRBJ2-5 gives the whole variable domain EPEVTQTPSHQVTQMGQEVILRCVPISNHLYFYWYRQILGQKVEFLVSFYNNEISEKSEIFDDQFSVERPDGSNFTLKIRSTKLEDSAMYFCASSEPDRGRRETQYFGPGTRLLVL.

The V gene is TRBV6-5, the J gene TRBJ1-1; D gene unclear. This CDR3 region has 14 residues. CDR1 is MNHEY, CDR2 SVGAGI, per germline. Trimming removed 8 bases at V and 4 bases at J, with 17 bases between. The CDR3 DNA follows: TGTGCCAGCCTATCCCCGGCGGCCTCCACTGAAGCTTTCTTT. As protein: CASLSPAASTEAFF.

In DNA form, the CDR3 reads TGCGCCAGCAGCGGGACAGGGGAGGTTGAAGCTTTCTTT. It codes for CASSGTGEVEAFF. The genes are TRBV5-1 and TRBJ1-1; TRBD1 matches 10 bases. This CDR3 has 13 residues. After removal of 4 bases from V and 7 bases from J, the junction contained 4 bases not matched to a gene. Germline lookup yields CDR1 SGHRS and CDR2 YFSETQ.

The genes are TRBV10-3 and TRBJ2-7; D unclear. CDR1 is ENHRY and CDR2 is SYGVKD in the germline V gene. V was shortened by 0 bases and J by 0 bases, with 12 bases between the two germline ends. The CDR3 covers 16 residues. The CDR3 sequence is CAISESSHRSSYEQYF. The CDR3 DNA sequence: TGTGCCATCAGTGAGTCCAGCCATCGGAGCTCCTACGAGCAGTACTTC.

The V gene is TRBV27, the J gene TRBJ1-5, with D maybe TRBD1 (5 bases). This CDR3 contains 14 residues. V dropped 5 bases and J dropped 4 bases, with 12 bases sitting between them. Germline CDR1 reads MNHEY; CDR2 reads SMNVEV (reference sequence). The CDR3 is CASSGQGGNQPQHF. CDR3 in DNA: TGTGCCAGCAGTGGGCAGGGTGGTAATCAGCCCCAGCATTTT.

In its sample, this clone was seen once. The rearrangement uses TRBV7-9 and TRBJ2-5; 9 bases fit TRBD1. V lost 4 bases, J lost 2 bases, and 2 bases stayed unmatched. The CDR3 is 14 amino acids. The germline gives CDR1 SEHNR, CDR2 FQNEAQ (reference sequence). Here the CDR3 reads CASSWDREQETQYF. The CDR3 region has the DNA TGTGCCAGCAGCTGGGACAGGGAACAAGAGACCCAGTACTTC.

The chain links TRBV9 to TRBJ2-7; 7 nucleotides align to TRBD1. The CDR3 covers 15 residues. Germline lookup yields CDR1 SGDLS and CDR2 YYNGEE. The J segment lost 3 bases and the V segment lost 1 base, leaving 7 bases of the junction unmatched. The CDR3 sequence is CASSVLPGQRYEQYF. CDR3 nucleotides: TGTGCCAGCAGCGTACTACCGGGACAGCGCTACGAGCAGTACTTC.

Only a few counts were recorded for this clone. This chain joins TRBV30 and TRBJ1-5; D gene ambiguous. From germline, CDR1 is GTSNPN and CDR2 SVGIG (reference sequence). The V and J ends lost 0 bases and 4 bases respectively, with 7 bases between them. The CDR3 extends over 13 amino acids. CDR3 sequence reads: CAWSVGRNQPQHF. In DNA, the CDR3 is TGTGCCTGGAGTGTGGGCCGTAATCAGCCCCAGCATTTT.

This clone was picked up a small number of times. The rearrangement links TRBV5-5 to TRBJ1-2, with 9 bases aligning to TRBD1. Germline loops: CDR1 SGHKS, CDR2 YYEKEE (reference sequence). This CDR3 comprises 15 residues. V lost 4 bases, J lost 5 bases, and 9 bases stayed unmatched. CDR3 amino acids: CASSQPGQGSYGYTF. CDR3 DNA: TGTGCCAGCAGCCAACCGGGACAGGGAAGTTATGGCTACACCTTC.

The CDR3 is CASSSARQGHTEAFF. Written as DNA, the CDR3 is TGTGCCAGCAGTTCCGCCCGACAGGGCCACACTGAAGCTTTCTTT. The rearrangement links TRBV7-9 to TRBJ1-1; 7 bases fit TRBD1. With 6 bases clipped from V and 3 bases from J, the junction kept 10 bases outside the gene matches. The CDR3 totals 15 residues. The germline V gene has CDR1 SEHNR and CDR2 FQNEAQ (reference sequence).

The rearrangement links TRBV18 to TRBJ1-5; D is ambiguous. V lost 6 bases to trimming and J lost 7 bases, with 22 bases between them. The germline gives CDR1 KGHSH, CDR2 LQKENI. The CDR3 spans 16 residues. The CDR3 loop reads CASSLEQWRAGQPQHF. CDR3 DNA sequence: TGTGCCAGCTCGCTTGAACAATGGAGGGCCGGCCAGCCCCAGCATTTT.

This sequence joins TRBV27 and TRBJ1-1; D may be TRBD1 (6 bases). Trimming took off 2 bases at V and 3 bases at J, with 10 bases between the two ends. Per germline, CDR1 MNHEY and CDR2 SMNVEV (reference sequence). CDR3 length: 14 residues. In nucleotides, the CDR3 is TGTGCCAGCAGTTTACAGGGGTGGGACACTGAAGCTTTCTTT. The encoded protein is CASSLQGWDTEAFF.

V and J are TRBV11-1 and TRBJ2-2, with D perhaps TRBD2 (6 bases). V was cut by 5 bases and J by 4 bases, with 14 bases left in between. Germline V CDR1 and CDR2: SGHAT, FQDESV (reference sequence). The CDR3 covers 15 residues. CDR3 nucleotide sequence: TGTGCCAGCAGCCCGCATTCGGGGGTCACCGGGGAGCTGTTTTTT. Amino acid sequence: CASSPHSGVTGELFF. The variable domain in full, with the rest retrieved from reference TRBV11-1 and TRBJ2-2, is EAEVAQSPRYKITEKSQAVAFWCDPISGHATLYWYRQILGQGPELLVQFQDESVVDDSQLPKDRFSAERLKGVDSTLKIQPAELGDSAMYLCASSPHSGVTGELFFGEGSRLTVL.

This chain joins TRBV6-4 and TRBJ2-7; D might be TRBD1 (5 bases). CDR3 length: 14 residues. Trimming stripped 6 bases from V and 0 bases from J, with 12 bases between. Germline V gene lookup returns CDR1 MRHNA and CDR2 SNTAGT. The CDR3 DNA reads as TGTGCCAGCAGGGGGCACGGAAGCTCCTACGAGCAGTACTTC. Its protein is CASRGHGSSYEQYF.

This rearrangement joins TRBV4-1 to TRBJ2-7; the match to TRBD1 covers 9 bases. This CDR3 spans 15 amino acids. With V trimmed by 4 bases and J by 5 bases, 9 bases remained unmatched. CDR1 is MGHRA and CDR2 is YSYEKL in the germline V gene. The CDR3 loop reads CASSLQQGQGNEQYF. In DNA form, the CDR3 reads TGCGCCAGCAGCCTCCAACAGGGACAGGGTAACGAGCAGTACTTC.

The rearrangement joins TRBV5-6 to TRBJ1-4; TRBD1 agrees at 8 bases. Germline CDR1 SGHDT, CDR2 YYEEEE. The CDR3 totals 14 residues. V lost 2 bases and J lost 7; bases outside the gene matches: 4. DNA for the CDR3: TGTGCCAGCAGCTTCGGACAGGGCCTTGAAAAACTGTTTTTT. Amino acid sequence: CASSFGQGLEKLFF.

This chain connects TRBV7-3 to TRBJ2-1; D is unresolved. In germline, CDR1 is SGHTA, CDR2 FQGTGA. The CDR3 is made up of 14 amino acids. Trimming cost V 4 bases and J 6 bases, with 13 bases left between them. CDR3 DNA: TGTGCCAGCAGCTCCCACCTAAACAGCAATGAGCAGTTCTTC. This codes for CASSSHLNSNEQFF.

The J gene is TRBJ1-1, the V gene TRBV27; 7 nucleotides align to TRBD1. V lost 8 bases, J lost 5 bases, and 14 bases stayed unmatched. CDR1 MNHEY and CDR2 SMNVEV come from the germline V gene (reference sequence). The CDR3 spans 15 residues. CDR3 sequence reads: CASLNLQGSATEAFF. The CDR3, as DNA: TGTGCCAGCCTTAATTTACAGGGGTCGGCAACTGAAGCTTTCTTT.

This chain uses TRBV29-1 with TRBJ1-1, with D perhaps TRBD1 (6 bases). The V end lost 5 bases, the J end lost 1 base, and 11 bases lay between the germline ends. This CDR3 is built from 13 residues. Germline CDR1 reads SQVTM; CDR2 reads ANQGSEA. In DNA, the CDR3 is TGCAGCGTTTTCAAGACAGGGAACACTGAAGCTTTCTTT. Amino acids: CSVFKTGNTEAFF.

The rearrangement uses TRBV7-8 and TRBJ1-4; perhaps TRBD1 as D (5 bases). The CDR3 is 14 residues long. The germline V gene encodes CDR1 SGHVS and CDR2 FQNEAQ. V gave up 4 bases and J gave up 5 bases, with 11 bases separating them. This CDR3 is CASSSREGNEKLFF. In nucleotides, the CDR3 is TGTGCCAGCAGCTCCCGGGAGGGGAATGAAAAACTGTTTTTT.